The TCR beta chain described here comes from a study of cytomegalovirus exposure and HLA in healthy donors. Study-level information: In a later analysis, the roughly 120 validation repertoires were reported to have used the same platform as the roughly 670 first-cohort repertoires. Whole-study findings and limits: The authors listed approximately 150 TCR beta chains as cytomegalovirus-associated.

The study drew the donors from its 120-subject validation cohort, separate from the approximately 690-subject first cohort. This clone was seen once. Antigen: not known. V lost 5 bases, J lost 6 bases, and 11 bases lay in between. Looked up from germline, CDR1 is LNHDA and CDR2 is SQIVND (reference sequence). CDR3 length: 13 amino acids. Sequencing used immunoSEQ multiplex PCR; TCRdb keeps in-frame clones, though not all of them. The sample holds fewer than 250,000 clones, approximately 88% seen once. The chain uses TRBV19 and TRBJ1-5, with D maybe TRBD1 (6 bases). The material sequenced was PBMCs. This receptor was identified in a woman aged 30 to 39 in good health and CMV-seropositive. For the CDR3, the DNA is TGTGCCAGTAGTCAGGGGAGCGGTCAGCCCCAGCATTTT. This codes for CASSQGSGQPQHF.